What follows are 14 T cell receptor beta chains derived from one specimen sequenced in a study of T cell responses to AZD1222 COVID-19 vaccine. Profiling relied on immunoSEQ multiplex PCR, and the TCRdb table lists in-frame clones only, not all of them. This table has tens of thousands of clones, roughly 90% appearing once. Sequenced here: peripheral blood, sampled on day 0 of AZD1222 vaccination. The source is an adult in good health.

The chain joins TRBV18 to TRBJ2-3; TRBD2 agrees at 8 bases. This CDR3 is built from 15 residues. CDR1 and CDR2 from the germline V gene are KGHSH and LQKENI. The trim removed 5 bases at V and 8 bases at J, leaving 12 bases unmatched. CDR3 nucleotide sequence: TGTGCCAGCTCAGGAGGTAGCGGGACCCGGGTTACGCAGTATTTT. Its protein is CASSGGSGTRVTQYF.

The chain is built from TRBV14 and TRBJ2-7; TRBD1 agrees at 9 bases. This CDR3 has 15 residues. The trim removed 4 bases at V and 6 bases at J, leaving 10 bases unmatched. Germline V gives CDR1 SGHDN, CDR2 FVKESK. This CDR3 is CASSPIGDRDPEQYF. CDR3 DNA sequence: TGTGCCAGCAGCCCAATCGGGGACAGGGATCCCGAGCAGTACTTC.

This chain links TRBV6-4 with TRBJ2-1, with 11 bases matching TRBD2. J was trimmed by 5 bases and V by 6 bases; bases with no gene match: 6. CDR1 and CDR2 (germline): MRHNA, SNTAGT. The CDR3 spans 15 residues. CDR3 bases: TGTGCCAGCAGGACGAATAGCGGGGGGGACAATGAGCAGTTCTTC. Translating it yields CASRTNSGGDNEQFF.

The chain carries TRBV29-1 and TRBJ1-1; a possible D gene is TRBD1 (6 bases). Germline lookup yields CDR1 SQVTM and CDR2 ANQGSEA. The CDR3 extends over 11 amino acids. The ends were cut back, 7 bases at V and 7 bases at J, with 13 bases in the middle. CDR3 protein: CSALGGNEAFF. CDR3 DNA: TGCAGCGCCCTAGGGGGGAATGAAGCTTTCTTT.

The chain carries TRBV5-4 and TRBJ1-4; D ambiguous. In germline, CDR1 is SGHNT, CDR2 YYREEE (reference sequence). CDR3 length: 16 residues. Trimming removed 4 bases from V and 8 bases from J, with 21 bases in between. CDR3 DNA sequence: TGTGCCAGCAGCCCAAGACCCCCCCAACTGGGAGAAAAACTGTTTTTT. Translating it yields CASSPRPPQLGEKLFF.

The rearrangement uses TRBV4-1 and TRBJ1-5; D gene ambiguous. This CDR3 comprises 16 residues. Germline-derived CDR1 and CDR2 are MGHRA and YSYEKL. V was pared by 1 base and J by 4 bases, with 14 bases between. The CDR3 spells CASSQGPGSQNQPQHF. CDR3 DNA sequence: TGCGCCAGCAGCCAAGGTCCTGGGTCCCAAAATCAGCCCCAGCATTTT.

The chain uses TRBV18 and TRBJ2-2; 8 nucleotides line up with TRBD2. Germline V gene lookup returns CDR1 KGHSH and CDR2 LQKENI. Trimming at V came to 3 bases and at J to 4 bases, leaving 13 bases not matched to a gene. The CDR3 has 18 residues. CDR3 DNA sequence: TGTGCCAGCTCACCGACCCCGAATAGCGGGGACTTCACCGGGGAGCTGTTTTTT. It codes for CASSPTPNSGDFTGELFF.

This chain links TRBV5-4 with TRBJ2-7; no reliable D call. Germline loops: CDR1 SGHNT, CDR2 YYREEE (reference sequence). The CDR3 consists of 15 residues. V lost 0 bases and J lost 6, with 16 bases in between. Written as DNA, the CDR3 is TGTGCCAGCAGCTTGGAGACTGGCTCCCTTTCCGAGCAGTACTTC. Translated: CASSLETGSLSEQYF.

The chain uses TRBV7-2 and TRBJ1-2; D is ambiguous. The V end was cut by 0 bases, the J end by 5 bases, with 13 bases between. Germline values: CDR1 SGHTA, CDR2 FQGNSA. CDR3 length: 15 amino acids. CDR3 residues: CASSLARGMRYGYTF. CDR3 nucleotides: TGTGCCAGCAGCTTAGCGAGAGGGATGAGATATGGCTACACCTTC.

The V gene is TRBV24-1, the J gene TRBJ2-5; the D is unclear. Trimming stripped 5 bases from V and 4 bases from J, with 10 bases between. The CDR3 contains 13 residues. The germline V gene encodes CDR1 KGHDR and CDR2 SFDVKD. CDR3 in amino acids: CATSARVGETQYF. The DNA for the CDR3 is TGTGCCACCAGTGCAAGGGTTGGAGAGACCCAGTACTTC.

On this clone: At one end, the junction sequence differs from germline, possibly due to a read error. The V call is TRBV3-1 (or the pseudogene TRBV3-2), the J call TRBJ2-7, with 8 bases lining up with TRBD1. The CDR3 has 15 amino acids. Germline assignment: CDR1 LGHDT and CDR2 YNNKEL (reference sequence). The CDR3, as DNA: TGTGCCAGCAGCCTAGACAGGGGAAGCCCCTACGGGCAGTACTTC. It encodes CASSLDRGSPYGQYF.

The V gene is TRBV19, the J gene TRBJ1-2, with a weak D call TRBD1 (5 bases). Deletions cut 5 bases from V and 10 bases from J, with 14 bases between. This CDR3 comprises 12 residues. The germline V gene has CDR1 LNHDA and CDR2 SQIVND (reference sequence). The CDR3 region is CASSPGTATYTF. DNA for the CDR3: TGTGCCAGTAGTCCCGGGACCGCGACCTACACCTTC.

V is TRBV5-1 and J is TRBJ1-1, with a possible D match to TRBD1 (6 bases). CDR1 is SGHRS, CDR2 YFSETQ, per germline. The ends were cut back, 6 bases at V and 1 base at J, with 16 bases in the middle. The CDR3 sequence is 15 residues long. The CDR3 bases are TGCGCCAGCACCGACCCGGGACACTCGAACACTGAAGCTTTCTTT. Protein sequence: CASTDPGHSNTEAFF.

The chain is built from TRBV29-1 and TRBJ1-3; D not resolved. Germline V gives CDR1 SQVTM, CDR2 ANQGSEA. V was shortened by 7 bases and J by 2 bases, with 9 bases between the two germline ends. This CDR3 is built from 12 residues. In DNA form, the CDR3 reads TGCAGCGGAAACGATCCTGGAAACACCATATATTTT. Amino acid sequence: CSGNDPGNTIYF.